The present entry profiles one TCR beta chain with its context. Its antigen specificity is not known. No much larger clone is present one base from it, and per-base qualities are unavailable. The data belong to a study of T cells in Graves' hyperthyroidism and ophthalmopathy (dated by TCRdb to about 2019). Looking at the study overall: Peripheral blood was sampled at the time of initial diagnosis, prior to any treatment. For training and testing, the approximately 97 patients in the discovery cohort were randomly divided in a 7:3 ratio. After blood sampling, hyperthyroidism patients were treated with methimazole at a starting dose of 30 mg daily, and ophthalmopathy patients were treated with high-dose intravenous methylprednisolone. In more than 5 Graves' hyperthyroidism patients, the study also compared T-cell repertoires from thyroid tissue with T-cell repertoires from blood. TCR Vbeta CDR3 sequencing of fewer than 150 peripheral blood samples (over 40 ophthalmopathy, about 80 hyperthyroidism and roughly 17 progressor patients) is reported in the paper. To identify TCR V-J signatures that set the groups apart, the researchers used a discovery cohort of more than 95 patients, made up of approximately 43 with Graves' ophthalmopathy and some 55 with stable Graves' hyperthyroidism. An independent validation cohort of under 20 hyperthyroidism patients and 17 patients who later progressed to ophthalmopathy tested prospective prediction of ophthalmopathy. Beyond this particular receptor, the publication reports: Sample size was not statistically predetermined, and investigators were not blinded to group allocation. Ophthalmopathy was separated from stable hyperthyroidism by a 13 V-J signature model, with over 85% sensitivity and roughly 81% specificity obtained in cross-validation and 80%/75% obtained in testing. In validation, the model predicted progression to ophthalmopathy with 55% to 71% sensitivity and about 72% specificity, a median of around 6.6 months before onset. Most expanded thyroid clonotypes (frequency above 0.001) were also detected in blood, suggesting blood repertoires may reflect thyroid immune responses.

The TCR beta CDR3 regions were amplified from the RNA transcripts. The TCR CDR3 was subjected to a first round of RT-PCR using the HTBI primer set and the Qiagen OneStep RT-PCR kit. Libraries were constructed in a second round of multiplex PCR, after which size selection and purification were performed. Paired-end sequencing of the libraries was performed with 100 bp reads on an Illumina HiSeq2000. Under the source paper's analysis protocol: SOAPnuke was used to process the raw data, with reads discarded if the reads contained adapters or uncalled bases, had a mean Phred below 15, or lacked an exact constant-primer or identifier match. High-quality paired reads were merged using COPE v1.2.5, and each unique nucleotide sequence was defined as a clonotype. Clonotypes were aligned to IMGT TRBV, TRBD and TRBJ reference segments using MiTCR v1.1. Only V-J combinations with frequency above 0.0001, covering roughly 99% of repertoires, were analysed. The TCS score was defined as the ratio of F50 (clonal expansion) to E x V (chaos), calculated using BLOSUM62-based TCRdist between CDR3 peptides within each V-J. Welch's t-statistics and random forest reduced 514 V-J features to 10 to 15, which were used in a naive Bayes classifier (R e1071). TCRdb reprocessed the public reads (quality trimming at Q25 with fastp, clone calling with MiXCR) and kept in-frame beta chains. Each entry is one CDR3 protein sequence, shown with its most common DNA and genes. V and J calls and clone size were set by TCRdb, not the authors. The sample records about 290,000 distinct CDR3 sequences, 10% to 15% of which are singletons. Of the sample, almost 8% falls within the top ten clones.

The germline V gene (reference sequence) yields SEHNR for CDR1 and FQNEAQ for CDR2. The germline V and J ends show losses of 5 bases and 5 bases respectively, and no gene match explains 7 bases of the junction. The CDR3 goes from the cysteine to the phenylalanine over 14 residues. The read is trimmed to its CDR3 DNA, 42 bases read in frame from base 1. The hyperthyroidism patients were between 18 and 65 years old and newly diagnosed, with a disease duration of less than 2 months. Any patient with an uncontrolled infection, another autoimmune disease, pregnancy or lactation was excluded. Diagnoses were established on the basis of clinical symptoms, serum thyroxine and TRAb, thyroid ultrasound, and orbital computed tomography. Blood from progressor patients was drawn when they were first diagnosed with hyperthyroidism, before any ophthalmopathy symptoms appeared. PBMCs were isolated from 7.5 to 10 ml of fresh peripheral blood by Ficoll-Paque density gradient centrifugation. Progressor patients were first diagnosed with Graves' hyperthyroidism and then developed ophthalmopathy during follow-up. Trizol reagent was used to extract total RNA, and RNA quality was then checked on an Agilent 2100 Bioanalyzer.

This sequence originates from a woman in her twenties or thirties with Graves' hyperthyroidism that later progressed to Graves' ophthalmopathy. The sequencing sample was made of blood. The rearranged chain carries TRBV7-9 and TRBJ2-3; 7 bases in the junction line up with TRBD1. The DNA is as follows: TGTGCCAGCAGCCACCCGACAGGGCAAGATACGCAGTATTTT. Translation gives CASSHPTGQDTQYF.